This TCR beta chain was found in a study of T-cell reconstitution after alpha-beta-depleted transplantation in children. A library of TCRbeta sequences, prepared with unique molecular identifiers, was generated. TCRdb used MiXCR to reprocess the PCR reads, holding one entry per CDR3 protein. The sample has just under 550,000 distinct CDR3 sequences, about a sixth seen once; the top ten hold 3% to 3.5%. Ten or more counts support this clonotype. The sample here was PBMCs from the stem cell graft donor, taken from the stem cell graft. The TCR comes from a human donor who donated a stem cell graft to a child with acute lymphoblastic leukemia.

The CDR3: CASSLTGTDTQYF. CDR3 coding DNA: TGTGCCAGCAGTTTAACAGGCACAGATACGCAGTATTTT. The chain employs TRBV12-3 or TRBV12-4 and TRBJ2-3; D uncertain. This CDR3 comprises 13 residues. V dropped 2 bases and J dropped 1 base, with 4 bases sitting between them.